What follows are 14 T cell receptor beta chains derived from one specimen sequenced in a study of blood T cell repertoires in COVID-19. Profiling relied on immunoSEQ multiplex PCR, and the TCRdb table lists in-frame clones only, not all of them. Of around 130,000 clones in the sample, roughly 84% were seen once. The sequencing input was peripheral blood. These receptors were collected from a man under 40 with COVID-19, enrolled during active disease.

The chain joins TRBV6-5 to TRBJ2-7, with D possibly being TRBD1 (6 bases). This CDR3 comprises 12 residues. Germline CDR1 reads MNHEY; CDR2 reads SVGAGI. Trimming removed 6 bases at V and 5 bases at J, with 11 bases between. CDR3 coding DNA: TGTGCCAGCAGGAGAAACAGGGACGAGCAGTACTTC. It encodes CASRRNRDEQYF.

The rearrangement joins TRBV29-1 to TRBJ1-1; the match to TRBD1 covers 11 bases. V lost 7 bases to trimming and J lost 4 bases; unmatched junction nucleotides: 5. The CDR3 covers 13 residues. CDR1 SQVTM and CDR2 ANQGSEA come from the germline V gene. The DNA of the CDR3 is TGCAGCGCAGGACAGGGGGCCGGCACTGAAGCTTTCTTT. Translating it yields CSAGQGAGTEAFF.

The chain employs TRBV9 and TRBJ1-6; D call uncertain. This CDR3 region has 13 residues. The germline V gene encodes CDR1 SGDLS and CDR2 YYNGEE. The ends were cut back, 2 bases at V and 5 bases at J, with 5 bases in the middle. The CDR3 sequence: CASSVGDNSPLHF. CDR3 nucleotides: TGTGCCAGCAGCGTGGGAGATAATTCACCCCTCCACTTT.

This chain connects TRBV9 to TRBJ1-5; D ambiguous. Germline CDR1 is SGDLS and CDR2 is YYNGEE. V lost 7 bases and J lost 7, with 15 bases in between. The CDR3 contains 13 residues. The CDR3 sequence: CASGGEGRQPQHF. The CDR3 nucleotides are TGTGCCAGCGGAGGAGAGGGTCGCCAGCCCCAGCATTTT.

This chain uses TRBV18 with TRBJ1-1; 10 nucleotides agree with TRBD1. The CDR3 is made up of 13 amino acids. J gave up 8 bases and V 1 base, and 1 base lay outside the gene matches. Per germline, CDR1 KGHSH and CDR2 LQKENI. The CDR3 protein is CASSPQDRGEAFF. The CDR3 DNA follows: TGTGCCAGCTCACCACAGGACAGGGGGGAAGCTTTCTTT.

This clone turned up a few times. J is TRBJ1-4 and V is TRBV5-5, with D tentatively TRBD1 (6 bases). Germline V gene sequence: CDR1 SGHKS, CDR2 YYEKEE (reference sequence). This CDR3 region has 20 residues. V shed 4 bases and J shed 2 bases, with 27 bases lying between them. The CDR3 spells CASSPDLRGARRRTNEKLFF. The CDR3 bases are TGTGCCAGCAGCCCGGACCTCCGGGGGGCCCGACGGCGTACTAATGAAAAACTGTTTTTT.

This clone came up once. The V gene is TRBV19, the J gene TRBJ1-2; 8 bases fit TRBD1. Germline V gene sequence: CDR1 LNHDA, CDR2 SQIVND (reference sequence). V shed 11 bases and J 1 base; nucleotides not matched to a gene: 6. The CDR3 is made up of 13 amino acids. The CDR3 here is CAGLGQGNYGYTF. For the CDR3, the DNA is TGTGCCGGCCTCGGACAGGGTAACTATGGCTACACCTTC.

The chain is built from TRBV27 and TRBJ1-1; D is undetermined. V was shortened by 6 bases and J by 8 bases, with 19 bases between the two germline ends. The CDR3 is 14 residues long. Germline V gene sequence: CDR1 MNHEY, CDR2 SMNVEV (reference sequence). CDR3 bases: TGTGCCAGCAGCCCCACAGAAGACGGACTAGAAGCTTTCTTT. Translation: CASSPTEDGLEAFF.

The chain couples TRBV4-2 to TRBJ1-1; weak D call: TRBD1 (6 bases). V gave up 2 bases and J gave up 6 bases, with 10 bases separating them. Germline V gives CDR1 LGHNA, CDR2 YNFKEQ. The CDR3 has 13 amino acids. In DNA, the CDR3 is TGTGCCAGCAGCCAACCTGACAGGCCTGAAGCTTTCTTT. This codes for CASSQPDRPEAFF.

The chain links TRBV18 to TRBJ2-5; possibly TRBD1 for D (6 bases). The CDR3 is 14 amino acids. From germline, CDR1 is KGHSH and CDR2 LQKENI. Trimming pared 4 bases from V and 2 bases from J, leaving 11 bases between. The chain's CDR3 is CASSQSGVQETQYF. The CDR3 DNA is TGTGCCAGCTCACAATCAGGGGTACAAGAGACCCAGTACTTC. Supplemented by reference TRBV18 and TRBJ2-5, the full variable domain reads NAGVMQNPRHLVRRRGQEARLRCSPMKGHSHVYWYRQLPEEGLKFMVYLQKENIIDESGMPKERFSAEFPKEGPSILRIQQVVRGDSAAYFCASSQSGVQETQYFGPGTRLLVL.

This clone was counted only a few times. The CDR3 DNA follows: TGCAGCGCAGGAAGCGAGGGTGCCGAGCAGTACTTC. It is translated as CSAGSEGAEQYF. The V call is TRBV29-1, the J call TRBJ2-7; tentative D call: TRBD2 (5 bases). This CDR3 has 12 amino acids. The germline gives CDR1 SQVTM, CDR2 ANQGSEA. V dropped 7 bases and J dropped 6 bases, with 16 bases sitting between them.

The chain joins TRBV19 to TRBJ2-7; D is perhaps TRBD1 (6 bases). CDR1 LNHDA and CDR2 SQIVND come from the germline V gene (reference sequence). V was shortened by 9 bases and J by 2 bases, with 17 bases between the two germline ends. This CDR3 comprises 14 residues. The CDR3 DNA follows: TGTGCCAGACCTCCGCGGACAGTGCCCTACGAGCAGTACTTC. As protein: CARPPRTVPYEQYF.

The rearrangement joins TRBV5-1 to TRBJ2-5; 9 bases match TRBD2. This CDR3 comprises 15 residues. Unmatched junction bases numbered 7, after V lost 3 bases and J lost 4 bases. Germline CDR1 reads SGHRS; CDR2 reads YFSETQ. CDR3 region: CASSSLAGVRETQYF. CDR3 bases: TGCGCCAGCAGCTCGTTAGCGGGAGTGAGAGAGACCCAGTACTTC.

This sequence joins TRBV10-2 and TRBJ1-5; 7 nucleotides align to TRBD1. This CDR3 is built from 13 residues. V shed 8 bases and J 3 bases; nucleotides not matched to a gene: 4. Per the germline V gene, CDR1 is WSHSY and CDR2 is SAAADI. The DNA of the CDR3 is TGCGCCAGCGCGGGACAGAACAATCAGCCCCAGCATTTT. It codes for CASAGQNNQPQHF.